Presented here are 4 T cell receptor beta chains from one specimen sequenced in a study of identical twins. TCRdb called the 5' RACE reads again in MiXCR, with one record for every CDR3 protein. The sample holds 200,000 to 250,000 distinct CDR3 sequences, less than 8% seen once. These data also featured in a second study, about yellow fever vaccine responses in identical twins.

Source material: memory (CD45RO+) T cells sorted from blood. The receptors come from a woman younger than 35 in good health.

In its sample, this clonotype was seen many times. The V and J genes are TRBV27 and TRBJ2-4; TRBD1 aligns across 7 bases. This CDR3 comprises 16 residues. Per germline, CDR1 MNHEY and CDR2 SMNVEV (reference sequence). With V trimmed by 3 bases and J by 1 base, 6 bases remained unmatched. CDR3 DNA sequence: TGTGCCAGCAGTTTCCATGAGGGGGCGGCCAAAAACATTCAGTACTTC. It yields the protein CASSFHEGAAKNIQYF.

This clonotype was seen repeatedly, ten times or more. The chain employs TRBV4-3 and TRBJ2-7, with a weak D call TRBD2 (7 bases). The CDR3 has 15 residues. Germline V CDR1 and CDR2: LGHNA, YSLEER. Deletions cut 5 bases from V and 2 bases from J, with 16 bases between. In DNA, the CDR3 is TGCGCCAGCAGCAGGGGGGGGGGACAAACCTACGAGCAGTACTTC. Its protein is CASSRGGGQTYEQYF.

This clonotype was seen ten or more times. The chain has TRBV28 and TRBJ2-3; 8 nucleotides align to TRBD2. CDR1 is MDHEN, CDR2 SYDVKM, per germline. V shed 6 bases and J 5 bases; nucleotides not matched to a gene: 7. CDR3 size: 14 residues. In DNA form, the CDR3 reads TGTGCCAGCAGCGGCCGGGGGGGGCGAGATACGCAGTATTTT. Translated: CASSGRGGRDTQYF.

V gene TRBV2 combines with J gene TRBJ2-2, with D hard to call. Germline lookup yields CDR1 SNHLY and CDR2 FYNNEI. The CDR3 is 14 amino acids. V was pared by 3 bases and J by 0 bases, with 5 bases between. The CDR3 region has the DNA TGTGCCAGCAGTGATGAGGCGAACACCGGGGAGCTGTTTTTT. Protein sequence: CASSDEANTGELFF.